Only one count was recorded for the clone carrying this TCR beta chain. As yet, its antigen is unknown. The germline V gene encodes CDR1 SNHLY and CDR2 FYNNEI. Trimming cost V 2 bases and J 4 bases, with 7 bases left between them. The CDR3 extends over 13 amino acids. Sequenced by immunoSEQ multiplex PCR; TCRdb stores in-frame clones only, minus some. This sample has about 93,000 clones, with roughly nine tenths found just once. Peripheral blood came from all dose cohorts at three timepoints. These data belong to a study of OX40 agonist ivuxolimab in advanced cancers. General study findings and limits: Compared with CD4+, CD8+ T cells on average had more expanded clones. Clonal expansion was seen in CD4+ and CD8+ blood T cells by week 6 at 0.1 to 3.0 mg/kg. With doses of 0.1-3.0 mg/kg, partial responders showed among the lowest clonal expansion.

The chain links TRBV2 to TRBJ2-3; D is possibly TRBD2 (6 bases). Source: CD4+ or CD8+ T cells sorted from blood, taken in a trial of the OX40 agonist ivuxolimab. The clonotype originates from an adult with an advanced solid tumor such as melanoma, head and neck, liver or kidney cancer. For the CDR3, the DNA is TGTGCCAGCAGTGAATGGGAGGCAGATACGCAGTATTTT. Its protein is CASSEWEADTQYF.